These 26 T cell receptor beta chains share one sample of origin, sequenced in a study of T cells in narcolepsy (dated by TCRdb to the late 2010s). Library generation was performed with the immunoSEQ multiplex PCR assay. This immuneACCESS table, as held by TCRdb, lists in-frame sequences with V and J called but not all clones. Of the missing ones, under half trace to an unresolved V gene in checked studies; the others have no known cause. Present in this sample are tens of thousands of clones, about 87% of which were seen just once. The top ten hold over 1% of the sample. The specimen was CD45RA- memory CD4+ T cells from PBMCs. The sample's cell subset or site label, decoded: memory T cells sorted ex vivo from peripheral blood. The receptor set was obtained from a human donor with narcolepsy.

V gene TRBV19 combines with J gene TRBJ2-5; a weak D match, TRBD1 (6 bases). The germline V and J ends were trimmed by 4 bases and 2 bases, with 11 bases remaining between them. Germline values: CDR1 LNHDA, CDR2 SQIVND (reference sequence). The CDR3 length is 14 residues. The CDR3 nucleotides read TGTGCCAGTAGTACCGACAGGAATCAAGAGACCCAGTACTTC. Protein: CASSTDRNQETQYF.

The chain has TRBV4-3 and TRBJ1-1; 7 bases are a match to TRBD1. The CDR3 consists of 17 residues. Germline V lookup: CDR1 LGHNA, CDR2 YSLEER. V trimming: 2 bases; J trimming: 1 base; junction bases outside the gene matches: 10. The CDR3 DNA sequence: TGCGCCAGCAGCCAATTCGCCACAGGGGCGACGAACACTGAAGCTTTCTTT. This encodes CASSQFATGATNTEAFF.

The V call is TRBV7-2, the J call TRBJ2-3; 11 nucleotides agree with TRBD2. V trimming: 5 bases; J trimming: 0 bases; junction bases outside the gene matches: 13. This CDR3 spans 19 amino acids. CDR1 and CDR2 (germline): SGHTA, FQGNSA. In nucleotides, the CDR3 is TGTGCCAGCAGCCCCCTCCTCTTTAGCGGGGGGGATAGCACAGATACGCAGTATTTT. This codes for CASSPLLFSGGDSTDTQYF.

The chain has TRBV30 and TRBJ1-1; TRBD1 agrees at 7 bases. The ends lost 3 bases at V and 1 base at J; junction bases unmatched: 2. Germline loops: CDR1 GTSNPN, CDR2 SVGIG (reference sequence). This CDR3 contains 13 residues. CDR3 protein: CAWSRQGNTEAFF. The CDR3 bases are TGTGCCTGGAGCAGACAGGGGAACACTGAAGCTTTCTTT.

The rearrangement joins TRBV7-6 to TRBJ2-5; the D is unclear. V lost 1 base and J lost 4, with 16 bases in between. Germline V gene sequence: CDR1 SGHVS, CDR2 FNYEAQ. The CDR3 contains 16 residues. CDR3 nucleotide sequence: TGTGCCAGCAGCTTAGGGGCCGGCGGTGGGCCAGAGACCCAGTACTTC. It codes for CASSLGAGGGPETQYF.

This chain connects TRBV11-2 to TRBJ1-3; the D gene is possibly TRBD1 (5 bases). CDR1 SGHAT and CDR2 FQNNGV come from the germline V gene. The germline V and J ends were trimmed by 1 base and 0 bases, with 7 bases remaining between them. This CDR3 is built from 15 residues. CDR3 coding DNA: TGTGCCAGCAGCTTAGGGGGGGTCTCTGGAAACACCATATATTTT. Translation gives CASSLGGVSGNTIYF.

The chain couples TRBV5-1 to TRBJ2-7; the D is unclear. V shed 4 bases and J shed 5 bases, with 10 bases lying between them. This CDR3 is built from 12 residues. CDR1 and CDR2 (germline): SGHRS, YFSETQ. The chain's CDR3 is CASSPGWDEQYF. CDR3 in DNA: TGCGCCAGCAGCCCCGGCTGGGACGAGCAGTACTTC.

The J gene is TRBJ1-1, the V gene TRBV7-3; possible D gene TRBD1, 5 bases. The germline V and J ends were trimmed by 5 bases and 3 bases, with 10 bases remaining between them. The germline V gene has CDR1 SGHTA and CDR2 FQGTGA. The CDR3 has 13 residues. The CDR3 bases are TGTGCCAGCAGCACCGGGGGGTACACTGAAGCTTTCTTT. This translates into CASSTGGYTEAFF.

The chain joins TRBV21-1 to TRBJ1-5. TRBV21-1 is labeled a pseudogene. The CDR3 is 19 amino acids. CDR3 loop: CASSWGWEEGPRCNQPQHF. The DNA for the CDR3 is TGTGCCAGCAGCTGGGGGTGGGAGGAGGGGCCTCGGTGCAATCAGCCCCAGCATTTT.

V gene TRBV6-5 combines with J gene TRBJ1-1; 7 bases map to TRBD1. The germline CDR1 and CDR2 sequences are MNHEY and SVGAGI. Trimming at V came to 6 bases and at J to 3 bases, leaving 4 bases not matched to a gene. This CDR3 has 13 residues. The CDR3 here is CASSQTGDTEAFF. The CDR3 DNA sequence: TGTGCCAGCAGCCAAACAGGGGACACTGAAGCTTTCTTT.

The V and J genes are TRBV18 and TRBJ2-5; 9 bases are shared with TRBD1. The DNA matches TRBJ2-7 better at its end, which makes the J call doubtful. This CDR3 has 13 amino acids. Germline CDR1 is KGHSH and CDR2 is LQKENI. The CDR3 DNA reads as TGTGCCAGCTCATGGGGACAGGGATACGAGCAGTACTTC. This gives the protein CASSWGQGYEQYF.

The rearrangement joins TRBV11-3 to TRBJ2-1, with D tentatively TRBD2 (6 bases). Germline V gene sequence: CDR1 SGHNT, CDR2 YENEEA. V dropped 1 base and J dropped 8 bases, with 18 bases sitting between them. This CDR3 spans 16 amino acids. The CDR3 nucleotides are TGTGCCAGCAGCTTAGGATTGACCGGGAGCAGCGATGAGCAGTTCTTC. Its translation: CASSLGLTGSSDEQFF. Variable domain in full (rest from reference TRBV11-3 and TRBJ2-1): EAGVVQSPRYKIIEKKQPVAFWCNPISGHNTLYWYLQNLGQGPELLIRYENEEAVDDSQLPKDRFSAERLKGVDSTLKIQPAELGDSAVYLCASSLGLTGSSDEQFFGPGTRLTVL.

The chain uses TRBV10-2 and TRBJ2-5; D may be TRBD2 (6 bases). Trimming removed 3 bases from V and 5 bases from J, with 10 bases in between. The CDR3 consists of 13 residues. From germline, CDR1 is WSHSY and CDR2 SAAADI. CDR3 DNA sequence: TGCGCCAGCAGTGAAGGGAGGAGGGAGACCCAGTACTTC. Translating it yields CASSEGRRETQYF.

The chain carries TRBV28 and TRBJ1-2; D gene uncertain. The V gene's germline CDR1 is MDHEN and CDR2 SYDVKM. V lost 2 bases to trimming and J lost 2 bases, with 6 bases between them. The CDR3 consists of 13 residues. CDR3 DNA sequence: TGTGCCAGCAGTTTACGGGTAAACTATGGCTACACCTTC. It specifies CASSLRVNYGYTF.

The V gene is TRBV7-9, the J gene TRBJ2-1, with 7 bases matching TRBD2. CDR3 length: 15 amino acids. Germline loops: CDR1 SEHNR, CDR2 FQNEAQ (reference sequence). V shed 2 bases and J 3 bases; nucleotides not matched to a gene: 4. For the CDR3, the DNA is TGTGCCAGCAGCTTAAGACTAGCCAGCTACAATGAGCAGTTCTTC. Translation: CASSLRLASYNEQFF.

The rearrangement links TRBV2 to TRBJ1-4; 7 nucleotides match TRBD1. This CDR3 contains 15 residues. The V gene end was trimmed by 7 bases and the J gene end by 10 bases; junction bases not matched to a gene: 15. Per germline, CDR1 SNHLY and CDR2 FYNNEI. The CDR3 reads CASNDRDAFPAKLFF. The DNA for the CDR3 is TGTGCCAGCAACGACAGGGACGCCTTCCCGGCAAAACTGTTTTTT.

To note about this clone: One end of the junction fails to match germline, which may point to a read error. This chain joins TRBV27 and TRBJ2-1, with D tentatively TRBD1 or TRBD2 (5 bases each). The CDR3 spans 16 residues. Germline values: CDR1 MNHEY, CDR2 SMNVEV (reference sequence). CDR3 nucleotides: TGCGACAGTCCCTTAGCTAGCCGTTGCTCCTACAATGAGCAGTTCTTC. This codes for CDSPLASRCSYNEQFF.

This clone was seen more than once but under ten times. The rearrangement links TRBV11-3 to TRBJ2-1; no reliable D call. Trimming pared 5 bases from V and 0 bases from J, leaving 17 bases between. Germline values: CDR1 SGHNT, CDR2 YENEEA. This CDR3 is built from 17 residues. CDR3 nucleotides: TGTGCCAGCAGCCGACCGACACGACCCAGCTCCTACAATGAGCAGTTCTTC. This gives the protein CASSRPTRPSSYNEQFF.

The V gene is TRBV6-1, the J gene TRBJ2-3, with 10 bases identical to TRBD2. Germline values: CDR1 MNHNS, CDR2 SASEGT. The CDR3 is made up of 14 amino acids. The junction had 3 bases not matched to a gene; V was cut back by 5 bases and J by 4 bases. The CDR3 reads CASSLAGAADTQYF. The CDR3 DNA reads TGTGCCAGCAGTCTAGCGGGAGCGGCAGATACGCAGTATTTT.

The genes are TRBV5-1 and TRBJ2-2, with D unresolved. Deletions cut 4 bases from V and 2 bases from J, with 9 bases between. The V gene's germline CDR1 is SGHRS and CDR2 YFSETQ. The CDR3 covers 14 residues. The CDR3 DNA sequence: TGCGCCAGCAGCCCGGCAGGCAACACCGGGGAGCTGTTTTTT. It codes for CASSPAGNTGELFF.

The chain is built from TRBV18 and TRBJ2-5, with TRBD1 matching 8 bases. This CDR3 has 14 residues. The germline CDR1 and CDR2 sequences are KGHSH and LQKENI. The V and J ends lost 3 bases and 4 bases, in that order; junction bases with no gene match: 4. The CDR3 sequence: CASSPGTGPETQYF. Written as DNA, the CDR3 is TGTGCCAGCTCACCGGGGACAGGCCCAGAGACCCAGTACTTC.

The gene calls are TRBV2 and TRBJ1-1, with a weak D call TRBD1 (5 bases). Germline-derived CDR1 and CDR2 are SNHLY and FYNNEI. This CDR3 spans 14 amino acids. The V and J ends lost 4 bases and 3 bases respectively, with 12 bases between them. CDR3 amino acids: CASSASSRDTEAFF. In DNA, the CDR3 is TGTGCCAGCAGTGCTAGTTCCAGGGACACTGAAGCTTTCTTT.

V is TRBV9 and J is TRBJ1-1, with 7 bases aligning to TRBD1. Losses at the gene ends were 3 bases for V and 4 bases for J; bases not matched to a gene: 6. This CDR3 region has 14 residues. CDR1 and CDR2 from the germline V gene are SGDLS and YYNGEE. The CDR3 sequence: CASSGYRGGTEAFF. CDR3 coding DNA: TGTGCCAGCAGCGGGTACAGGGGAGGCACTGAAGCTTTCTTT.

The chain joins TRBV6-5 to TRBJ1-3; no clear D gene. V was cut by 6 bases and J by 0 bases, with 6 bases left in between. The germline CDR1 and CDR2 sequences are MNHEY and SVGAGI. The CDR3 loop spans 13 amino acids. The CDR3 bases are TGTGCCAGCAGCGGCCTCTCTGGAAACACCATATATTTT. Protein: CASSGLSGNTIYF.

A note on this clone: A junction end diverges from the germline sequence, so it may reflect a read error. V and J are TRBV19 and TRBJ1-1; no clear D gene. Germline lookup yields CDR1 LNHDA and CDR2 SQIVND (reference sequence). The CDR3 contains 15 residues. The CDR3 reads CASSIPKGLNSEAFF. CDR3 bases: TGTGCCAGTAGTATACCGAAAGGGTTGAACTCTGAAGCTTTCTTT.

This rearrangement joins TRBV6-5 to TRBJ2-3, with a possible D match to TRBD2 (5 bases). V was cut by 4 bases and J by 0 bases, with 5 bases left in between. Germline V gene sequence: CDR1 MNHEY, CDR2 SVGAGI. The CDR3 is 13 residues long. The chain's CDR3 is CASSWTSTDTQYF. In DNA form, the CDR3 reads TGTGCCAGCAGTTGGACTAGCACAGATACGCAGTATTTT.